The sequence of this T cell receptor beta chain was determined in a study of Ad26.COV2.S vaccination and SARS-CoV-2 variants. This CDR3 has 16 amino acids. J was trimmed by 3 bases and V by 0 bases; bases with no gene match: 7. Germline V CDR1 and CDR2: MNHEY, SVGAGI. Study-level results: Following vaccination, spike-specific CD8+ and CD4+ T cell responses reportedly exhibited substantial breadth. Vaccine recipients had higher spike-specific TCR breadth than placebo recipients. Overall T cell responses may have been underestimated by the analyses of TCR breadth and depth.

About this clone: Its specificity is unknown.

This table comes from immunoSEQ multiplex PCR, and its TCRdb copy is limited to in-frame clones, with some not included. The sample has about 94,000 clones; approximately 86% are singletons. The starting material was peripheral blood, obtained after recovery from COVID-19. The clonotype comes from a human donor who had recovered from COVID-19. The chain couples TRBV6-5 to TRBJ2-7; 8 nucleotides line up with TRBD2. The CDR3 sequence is CASSYSGLAGYYEQYF. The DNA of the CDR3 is TGTGCCAGCAGTTACTCAGGGCTAGCGGGTTACTACGAGCAGTACTTC.